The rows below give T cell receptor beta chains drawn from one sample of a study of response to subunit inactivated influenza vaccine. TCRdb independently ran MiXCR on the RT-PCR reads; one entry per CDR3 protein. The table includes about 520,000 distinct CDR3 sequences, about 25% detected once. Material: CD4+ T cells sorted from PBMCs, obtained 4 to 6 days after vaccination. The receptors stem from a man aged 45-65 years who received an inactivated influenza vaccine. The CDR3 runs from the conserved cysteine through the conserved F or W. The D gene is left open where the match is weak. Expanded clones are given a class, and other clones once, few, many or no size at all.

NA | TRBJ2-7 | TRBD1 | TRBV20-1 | CSASSPDRVSYEQYF | TGCAGTGCTTCAAGTCCCGACAGGGTCTCCTACGAGCAGTACTTC
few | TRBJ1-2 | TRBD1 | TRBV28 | CASSLSGQASYGYTF | TGTGCCAGCAGTTTATCGGGACAGGCGTCCTATGGCTACACCTTC
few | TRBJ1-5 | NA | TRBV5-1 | CASSLDTGRHQPQHF | TGCGCCAGCAGCTTGGATACAGGGAGGCATCAGCCCCAGCATTTT
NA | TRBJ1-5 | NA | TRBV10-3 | CAISRVHSNQPQHF | TGTGCCATCAGCCGGGTTCATAGCAATCAGCCCCAGCATTTT
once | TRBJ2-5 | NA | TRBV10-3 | CAISGTVQKGTQYF | TGTGCCATCAGTGGGACAGTCCAAAAAGGGACCCAGTACTTC
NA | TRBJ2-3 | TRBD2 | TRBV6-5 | CASSYLGGSVTDTQYF | TGTGCCAGCAGTTACCTCGGGGGGAGTGTCACAGATACGCAGTATTTT
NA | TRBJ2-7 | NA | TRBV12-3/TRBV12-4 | CASGTGRAGEQYF | TGTGCCAGCGGGACTGGGCGGGCGGGGGAGCAGTACTTC
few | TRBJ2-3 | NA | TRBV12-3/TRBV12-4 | CASSLGQGYTQYF | TGTGCCAGCAGTTTAGGTCAAGGGTATACGCAGTATTTT
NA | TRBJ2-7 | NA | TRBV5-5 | CASSQGSWGIQQYF | TGTGCCAGCAGCCAGGGGAGTTGGGGAATACAGCAGTACTTC
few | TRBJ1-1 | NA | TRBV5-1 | CASSLLGGANTEAFF | TGCGCCAGCAGCTTGTTGGGAGGCGCAAACACTGAAGCTTTCTTT
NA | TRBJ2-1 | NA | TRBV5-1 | CASSLFTSAEQFF | TGCGCCAGCAGCTTGTTTACTAGTGCTGAGCAGTTCTTC
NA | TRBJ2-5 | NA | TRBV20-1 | CSAPGTFRETQYF | TGCAGTGCTCCCGGGACCTTCCGCGAGACCCAGTACTTC
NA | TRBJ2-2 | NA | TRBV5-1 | CASSLIAGKNTGELFF | TGCGCCAGCAGCTTGATAGCAGGAAAAAACACCGGGGAGCTGTTTTTT
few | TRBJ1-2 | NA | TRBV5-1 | CASSLDQAAGYTF | TGCGCCAGCAGCTTGGATCAGGCAGCCGGCTACACCTTC
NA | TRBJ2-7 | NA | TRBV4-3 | CASSQDLIAGDRNEQYF | TGCGCCAGCAGCCAAGATTTGATAGCAGGGGATAGAAACGAGCAGTACTTC